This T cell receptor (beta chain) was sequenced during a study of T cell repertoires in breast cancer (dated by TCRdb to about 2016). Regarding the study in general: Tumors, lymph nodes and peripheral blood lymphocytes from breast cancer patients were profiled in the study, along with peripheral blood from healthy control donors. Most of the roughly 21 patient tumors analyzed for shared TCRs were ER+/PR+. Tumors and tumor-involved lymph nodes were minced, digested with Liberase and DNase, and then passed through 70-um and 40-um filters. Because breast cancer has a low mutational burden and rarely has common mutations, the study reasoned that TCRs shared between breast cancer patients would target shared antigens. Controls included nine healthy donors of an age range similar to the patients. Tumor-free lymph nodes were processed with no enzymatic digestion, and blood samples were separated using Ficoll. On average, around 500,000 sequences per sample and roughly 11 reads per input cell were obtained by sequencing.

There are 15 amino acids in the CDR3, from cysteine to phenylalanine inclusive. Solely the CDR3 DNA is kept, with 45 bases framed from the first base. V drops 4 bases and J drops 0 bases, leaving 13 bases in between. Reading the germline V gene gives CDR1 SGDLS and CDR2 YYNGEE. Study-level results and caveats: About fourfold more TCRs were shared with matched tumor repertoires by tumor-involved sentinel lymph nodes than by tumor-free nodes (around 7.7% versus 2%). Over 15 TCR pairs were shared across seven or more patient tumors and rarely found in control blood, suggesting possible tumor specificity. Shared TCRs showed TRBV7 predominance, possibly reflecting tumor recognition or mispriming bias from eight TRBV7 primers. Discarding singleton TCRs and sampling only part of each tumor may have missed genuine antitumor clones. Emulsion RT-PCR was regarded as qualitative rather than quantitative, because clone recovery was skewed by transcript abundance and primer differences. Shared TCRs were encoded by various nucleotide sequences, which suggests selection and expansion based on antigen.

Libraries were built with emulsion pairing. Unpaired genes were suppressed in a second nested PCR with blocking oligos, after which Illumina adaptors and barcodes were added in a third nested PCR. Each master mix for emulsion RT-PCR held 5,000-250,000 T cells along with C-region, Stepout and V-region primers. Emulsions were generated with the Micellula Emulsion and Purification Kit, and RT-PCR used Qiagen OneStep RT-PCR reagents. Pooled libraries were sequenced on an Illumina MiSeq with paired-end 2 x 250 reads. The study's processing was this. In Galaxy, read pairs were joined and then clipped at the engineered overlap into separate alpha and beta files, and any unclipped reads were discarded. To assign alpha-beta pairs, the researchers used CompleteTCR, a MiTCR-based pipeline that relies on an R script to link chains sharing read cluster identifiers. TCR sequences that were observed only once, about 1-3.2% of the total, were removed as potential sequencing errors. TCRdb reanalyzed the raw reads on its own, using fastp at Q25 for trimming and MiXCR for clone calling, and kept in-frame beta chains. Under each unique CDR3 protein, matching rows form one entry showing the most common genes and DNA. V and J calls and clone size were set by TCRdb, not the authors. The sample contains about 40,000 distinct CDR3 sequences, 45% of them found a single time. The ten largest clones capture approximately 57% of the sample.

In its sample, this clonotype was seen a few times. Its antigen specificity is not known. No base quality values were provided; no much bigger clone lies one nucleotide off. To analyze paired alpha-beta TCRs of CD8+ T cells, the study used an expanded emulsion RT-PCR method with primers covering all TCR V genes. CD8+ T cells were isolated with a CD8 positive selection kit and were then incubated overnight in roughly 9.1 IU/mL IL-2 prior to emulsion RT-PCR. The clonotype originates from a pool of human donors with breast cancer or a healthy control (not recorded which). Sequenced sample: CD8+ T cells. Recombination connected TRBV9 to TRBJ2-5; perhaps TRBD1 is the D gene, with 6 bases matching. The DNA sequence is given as TGTGCCAGCAGCTTCAGCCCAGGGGACCAAGAGACCCAGTACTTC. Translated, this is CASSFSPGDQETQYF.